This is a list of T cell receptor beta chains from one sample in a study of blood T cell repertoires in COVID-19. Assay used: immunoSEQ multiplex PCR; TCRdb lists only in-frame clones, some missing. This sample has 200,000 to 300,000 clones, with approximately 84% found just once. Sequencing was done on a sample of peripheral blood. The origin of the receptors is a woman older than 75 with acute or convalescent COVID-19. Each CDR3 is given with its conserved first and last residue. The D gene is left open where the match is weak. Clone size, where shown, is once, few, many, or a class for clones that have expanded.

>TRBD1|TRBJ1-2|.|TRBV6-2/TRBV6-3
TGTGCCAGCAGCCTACAGGGGCTTGGCTACACCTTC
CASSLQGLGYTF
>TRBD1|TRBJ1-1|.|TRBV3-1/TRBV3-2
TGTGCCAGCAGCCAAGTAAGGGGGCGCGGAAAGAACACTGAAGCTTTCTTT
CASSQVRGRGKNTEAFF
>TRBD1|TRBJ2-1|.|TRBV7-2
TGTGCCAGCAGCTACCCCGGGACAGGGGGCGAAGGGTACAATGAGCAGTTCTTC
CASSYPGTGGEGYNEQFF
>TRBD1|TRBJ2-1|.|TRBV12-5
TGTGCTAGTGGCAGGACAGGCAATGAGCAGTTCTTC
CASGRTGNEQFF
>.|TRBJ1-5|few|TRBV15
TGTGCCACCAGCAGAGACAGGGTTGGGGGCAATCAGCCCCAGCATTTT
CATSRDRVGGNQPQHF
>TRBD1|TRBJ1-6|few|TRBV4-3
TGCGCCAGCAGCCCCGACAGGGGCAGTTCACCCCTCCACTTT
CASSPDRGSSPLHF
>TRBD1|TRBJ2-7|.|TRBV27
TGTGCCAGCAGTCTCGGACAGGGAAGCTACGAGCAGTACTTC
CASSLGQGSYEQYF
>.|TRBJ1-4|.|TRBV7-9
TGTGCCAGCAGCTTAGTTCAGGGGCGTCCATCGGAAAAACTGTTTTTT
CASSLVQGRPSEKLFF
>TRBD2|TRBJ2-5|few|TRBV19
TGTGCCAGTAGAAGGACTAGCGGGGTATGGGAGACCCAGTACTTC
CASRRTSGVWETQYF
>.|TRBJ1-5|few|TRBV30
TGTGCCTGGAGTGGGGGGCAGAATCAGCCCCAGCATTTT
CAWSGGQNQPQHF
>.|TRBJ1-6|.|TRBV6-5
TGTGCCAGCAGTTACTCCGACAGTGGCAATTCACCCCTCCACTTT
CASSYSDSGNSPLHF
>TRBD1|TRBJ1-2|.|TRBV7-2
TGTGCCAGCAGCTTAGGGCTGTGGAGGGGGCAGGAGGGCTACACCTTC
CASSLGLWRGQEGYTF
>TRBD1|TRBJ2-7|.|TRBV28
TGTGCCAGCAGCCCCCCAAGGACAGGGGCCTACGAGCAGTACTTC
CASSPPRTGAYEQYF
>TRBD1|TRBJ1-2|.|TRBV7-2
TGTGCCAGCAGCCCCCTAGACAGGGACCTCTATGGCTACACCTTC
CASSPLDRDLYGYTF
>TRBD1|TRBJ1-5|.|TRBV7-9
TGTGCCAGCAGCCGGACAGGGGTTCAGCCCCAGCATTTT
CASSRTGVQPQHF
>TRBD1|TRBJ2-1|.|TRBV3-1/TRBV3-2
TGTGCCAGCAGCCAAGACCACAGGGGGCGCGTTGAGCAGTTCTTC
CASSQDHRGRVEQFF
>.|TRBJ2-1|.|TRBV7-2
TGTGCCAGCAGCTCGTCGTGGGGGGCCTACAATGAGCAGTTCTTC
CASSSSWGAYNEQFF